This T cell receptor beta chain was recovered during a study of T-cell reconstitution after alpha-beta-depleted transplantation in children. Unique molecular identifiers were incorporated when the TCRbeta library was constructed. TCRdb called the PCR reads again in MiXCR, with one record for every CDR3 protein. The sample carries a few hundred thousand distinct CDR3 sequences, roughly 21% recorded once. The V gene lost 9 bases and the J gene lost 8 bases, with 26 bases spanning the gap. The CDR3 has 16 residues. Germline lookup yields CDR1 MDHEN and CDR2 SYDVKM. This TCR derives from a male patient younger than 18 who had a stem cell transplant for acute lymphoblastic leukemia, so the T cells may come from the graft donor. The sequencing here drew on PBMCs, mostly from graft donor cells, taken 180 days after TCRalphabeta/CD19-depleted stem cell transplant. V usage is TRBV28 and J usage is TRBJ2-1; tentative D call: TRBD1 (6 bases). This chain's CDR3 is CASSVRVPGEYDEQFF. DNA for the CDR3: TGTGCCAGTAGTGTACGAGTACCAGGGGAATACGATGAGCAGTTCTTC.